This entry features one T cell receptor (beta chain) sequence. This entry comes from a study of blood T cell repertoires in COVID-19. In the authors' workflow: Reference gene primers were amplified, and this amplification served to estimate nucleated cell counts. Method: immunoSEQ multiplex PCR; TCRdb's copy keeps in-frame clones and lacks some. V and J calls and clone size come straight from that table; D and trimming were deduced from the DNA. This table holds 250,000 to 300,000 clones, approximately 90% found once. This CDR3 spans 15 amino acids. With V trimmed by 1 base and J by 5 bases, 1 base remained unmatched. The germline V gene has CDR1 LGHDT and CDR2 YNNKEL (reference sequence).

The sequence was collected from a woman in her forties with acute COVID-19. The sample consisted of PBMCs or T cells enriched from blood (not recorded which). J is TRBJ2-2 and V is TRBV3-1 (or the pseudogene TRBV3-2); 10 bases line up with TRBD2. This CDR3 reads CASSQVAGGTGELFF. The CDR3 DNA follows: TGTGCCAGCAGCCAAGTAGCGGGGGGTACCGGGGAGCTGTTTTTT.